Presented here are 30 T cell receptor beta chains from one specimen sequenced in a study of blood T cell repertoires in COVID-19. The data were produced by immunoSEQ multiplex PCR, yet TCRdb's version contains in-frame clones alone and is incomplete. The sample records about 410,000 clones, about nine tenths being singletons. Sequenced: peripheral blood. Source of these receptors: a woman between 25 and 40 years old with active or convalescent COVID-19.

The genes are TRBV30 and TRBJ2-7; D is uncertain. Germline values: CDR1 GTSNPN, CDR2 SVGIG (reference sequence). CDR3 length: 15 residues. V dropped 2 bases and J dropped 4 bases, with 18 bases sitting between them. CDR3 sequence: CAWSPPPGGLYEQYF. The CDR3 DNA reads as TGTGCCTGGAGTCCCCCCCCGGGTGGATTGTACGAGCAGTACTTC.

The rearrangement links TRBV15 to TRBJ2-7; 7 nucleotides align to TRBD2. The CDR3 has 15 amino acids. Trimming cost V 7 bases and J 2 bases; bases outside gene matches: 11. Germline CDR1 LNHNV, CDR2 YYDKDF (reference sequence). The CDR3 here is CATTPEVGGTYEQYF. CDR3 sequence (DNA): TGTGCCACCACCCCGGAGGTGGGAGGGACCTACGAGCAGTACTTC.

DNA of the CDR3: TGCGCCAGCACCGCTACAGCCTCAAACACTGAAGCTTTCTTT. This codes for CASTATASNTEAFF. The chain recombines TRBV5-1 with TRBJ1-1; no firm D call. Germline V lookup: CDR1 SGHRS, CDR2 YFSETQ. The germline V and J ends were trimmed by 6 bases and 2 bases, with 14 bases remaining between them. The CDR3 covers 14 residues. The complete variable domain, with remaining parts taken from reference TRBV5-1 and TRBJ1-1, reads KAGVTQTPRYLIKTRGQQVTLSCSPISGHRSVSWYQQTPGQGLQFLFEYFSETQRNKGNFPGRFSGRQFSNSRSEMNVSTLELGDSALYLCASTATASNTEAFFGQGTRLTVV.

In its sample, this clone was seen once. The sample has other DNA sequences that encode this CDR3 too. The chain uses TRBV6-5 and TRBJ1-4; D ambiguous. The ends were cut back, 3 bases at V and 4 bases at J, with 9 bases in the middle. Per germline, CDR1 MNHEY and CDR2 SVGAGI. CDR3 size: 14 residues. The CDR3 sequence is CASSYGQFNEKLFF. Written as DNA, the CDR3 is TGTGCCAGCAGTTATGGGCAGTTTAATGAAAAACTGTTTTTT.

This chain joins TRBV5-1 and TRBJ2-1, with a weak D call TRBD1 (8 bases). Trimming cost V 3 bases and J 9 bases, with 10 bases left between them. The CDR3 sequence is 12 residues long. The germline gives CDR1 SGHRS, CDR2 YFSETQ. The CDR3 bases are TGCGCCAGCAGCTACAGGGGGGGTGAGCAGTTCTTC. Translated: CASSYRGGEQFF.

The chain couples TRBV6-5 to TRBJ1-5, with D maybe TRBD1 (6 bases). The CDR3 runs to 15 residues. CDR1 is MNHEY, CDR2 SVGAGI, per germline. Trimming took 6 bases from V and 0 from J, leaving 12 bases between them. CDR3 bases: TGTGCCAGCAGGACAGGTCAAACTAGCAATCAGCCCCAGCATTTT. It is translated as CASRTGQTSNQPQHF.

This chain connects TRBV11-3 to TRBJ2-7, with 7 positions matching TRBD2. Trimming at V came to 5 bases and at J to 3 bases, leaving 10 bases not matched to a gene. Germline CDR1 SGHNT, CDR2 YENEEA. The CDR3 extends over 15 amino acids. The CDR3 DNA reads TGTGCCAGCAGCCCCACTAGCGTGGGTCTCTACGAGCAGTACTTC. Translated, it gives CASSPTSVGLYEQYF. Full variable domain (rest looked up from reference TRBV11-3 and TRBJ2-7): EAGVVQSPRYKIIEKKQPVAFWCNPISGHNTLYWYLQNLGQGPELLIRYENEEAVDDSQLPKDRFSAERLKGVDSTLKIQPAELGDSAVYLCASSPTSVGLYEQYFGPGTRLTVT.

The chain uses TRBV5-4 and TRBJ1-2; TRBD1 matches at 9 bases. Germline trimming cut 4 bases from V and 5 bases from J; bases unmatched to any gene: 6. Per germline, CDR1 SGHNT and CDR2 YYREEE (reference sequence). The CDR3 has 14 amino acids. The CDR3 spells CASSAGQGEYGYTF. The CDR3 DNA sequence: TGTGCCAGCAGCGCGGGACAGGGTGAATATGGCTACACCTTC.

This chain joins TRBV9 and TRBJ2-7; D possibly corresponds to TRBD2 (6 bases). The CDR3 spans 13 residues. The germline V and J ends were trimmed by 3 bases and 5 bases, with 12 bases remaining between them. Looked up from germline, CDR1 is SGDLS and CDR2 is YYNGEE. Here the CDR3 reads CASSALGGNEQYF. The CDR3 DNA sequence: TGTGCCAGCAGCGCACTGGGAGGCAACGAGCAGTACTTC.

The chain couples TRBV13 to TRBJ2-1; 12 bases fit TRBD2. V trimming: 0 bases; J trimming: 5 bases; junction bases outside the gene matches: 8. Germline CDR1 is PRHDT and CDR2 is FYEKMQ (reference sequence). This CDR3 is 18 amino acids long. In DNA, the CDR3 is TGTGCCAGCAGCTTAGGAAGGGCTAGCGGGAGGGATAACAATGAGCAGTTCTTC. The encoded protein is CASSLGRASGRDNNEQFF.

This chain connects TRBV6-5 to TRBJ2-7; 10 bases line up with TRBD1. The CDR3 runs 15 residues. The V and J ends lost 3 bases and 7 bases, in that order; junction bases with no gene match: 9. CDR1 and CDR2 from the germline V gene are MNHEY and SVGAGI. CDR3 region: CASSYPGQGGEEQYF. The CDR3 nucleotides are TGTGCCAGCAGTTATCCCGGACAGGGGGGAGAGGAGCAGTACTTC.

This clone was counted a single time. The chain couples TRBV5-1 to TRBJ1-3, with TRBD1 identical over 9 bases. Per germline, CDR1 SGHRS and CDR2 YFSETQ. The CDR3 totals 15 residues. Trimming at V came to 4 bases and at J to 2 bases, leaving 4 bases not matched to a gene. CDR3 protein: CASSGGTGPGNTIYF. The CDR3 DNA follows: TGCGCCAGCAGCGGCGGGACAGGGCCTGGAAACACCATATATTTT.

This chain links TRBV19 with TRBJ2-1; 14 bases are shared with TRBD2. The CDR3 has 15 residues. CDR1 and CDR2 (germline): LNHDA, SQIVND (reference sequence). V was clipped by 3 bases and J by 8 bases; unmatched bases: 3. This CDR3 reads CASSIGTSGSDEQFF. The CDR3 nucleotides are TGTGCCAGTAGTATTGGGACTAGCGGGAGCGATGAGCAGTTCTTC.

The chain combines TRBV7-2 with TRBJ2-1; 14 bases map to TRBD2. The V and J ends lost 9 bases and 8 bases, in that order; junction bases with no gene match: 15. Germline CDR1 SGHTA, CDR2 FQGNSA. The CDR3 totals 17 residues. The chain's CDR3 is CASINWRTSGGRDEQFF. The CDR3 DNA reads TGTGCCAGTATCAATTGGAGGACTAGCGGGGGGAGGGATGAGCAGTTCTTC.

The chain uses TRBV11-2 and TRBJ2-7; TRBD2 matches at 12 bases. The germline CDR1 and CDR2 sequences are SGHAT and FQNNGV. V lost 7 bases, J lost 5 bases, and 3 bases stayed unmatched. The CDR3 spans 13 residues. The CDR3 sequence: CASTWTSGDEQYF. In DNA form, the CDR3 reads TGTGCCAGCACGTGGACTAGCGGGGACGAGCAGTACTTC.

This chain connects TRBV6-5 to TRBJ2-3; TRBD1 matches at 12 bases. This CDR3 is 15 amino acids long. Per the germline V gene, CDR1 is MNHEY and CDR2 is SVGAGI. The V segment lost 6 bases and the J segment 4 bases; nucleotides outside the gene matches: 5. CDR3 protein: CASRRDRGRPDTQYF. The CDR3 DNA reads TGTGCCAGCAGAAGGGACAGGGGGCGCCCAGATACGCAGTATTTT.

Notes on this clone: This specimen includes other DNA sequences encoding the same CDR3. The genes are TRBV5-1 and TRBJ1-2; D is unresolved. V dropped 6 bases and J dropped 1 base, with 7 bases sitting between them. The CDR3 covers 12 residues. Germline V gene data show CDR1 as SGHRS and CDR2 as YFSETQ. CDR3 nucleotides: TGCGCCAGCACTCCGGGTAACTATGGCTACACCTTC. Its protein is CASTPGNYGYTF. The full variable domain, completed using reference TRBV5-1 and TRBJ1-2, is KAGVTQTPRYLIKTRGQQVTLSCSPISGHRSVSWYQQTPGQGLQFLFEYFSETQRNKGNFPGRFSGRQFSNSRSEMNVSTLELGDSALYLCASTPGNYGYTFGSGTRLTVV.

The chain joins TRBV10-3 to TRBJ2-1; TRBD1 matches 10 bases. Trimming took 3 bases from V and 8 from J; bases not matched to a gene: 4. The germline V gene has CDR1 ENHRY and CDR2 SYGVKD. This CDR3 is 14 amino acids long. The CDR3 reads CAISDSGTGDEQFF. CDR3 sequence (DNA): TGTGCCATCAGTGACTCGGGGACAGGGGATGAGCAGTTCTTC.

The chain joins TRBV29-1 to TRBJ2-1, with a weak D call TRBD1 (5 bases). CDR1 is SQVTM and CDR2 is ANQGSEA in the germline V gene. Trimming cost V 4 bases and J 0 bases, with 10 bases left between them. The CDR3 loop spans 14 amino acids. DNA of the CDR3: TGCAGCGTTGCTCGGCAGGGCTCCTACAATGAGCAGTTCTTC. Translation: CSVARQGSYNEQFF.

The V and J genes are TRBV29-1 and TRBJ2-5; no clear D. Germline-derived CDR1 and CDR2 are SQVTM and ANQGSEA. The CDR3 runs to 13 residues. V was pared by 3 bases and J by 2 bases, with 10 bases between. The CDR3 nucleotides are TGCAGCGTTGACGTCCACAGACAAGAGACCCAGTACTTC. Encoded protein: CSVDVHRQETQYF.

This CDR3 is CASSPLAGGSYNEQFF. CDR3 bases: TGTGCCAGCAGCCCGCTAGCGGGAGGCTCCTACAATGAGCAGTTCTTC. The chain carries TRBV3-1 (or the pseudogene TRBV3-2) and TRBJ2-1, with 11 positions matching TRBD2. Germline trimming cut 4 bases from V and 0 bases from J; bases unmatched to any gene: 2. The CDR3 runs 16 residues. Germline V CDR1 and CDR2: LGHDT, YNNKEL (reference sequence).

With respect to this clone: This CDR3 is also generated by other DNA sequences in the sample. CDR3 DNA: TGTGCCAGCTCACCATCAACCTACGAGCAGTACTTC. This codes for CASSPSTYEQYF. This rearrangement joins TRBV18 to TRBJ2-7, with no clear D. The CDR3 is 12 residues long. V dropped 2 bases and J dropped 2 bases, with 4 bases sitting between them. Germline V lookup: CDR1 KGHSH, CDR2 LQKENI.

The chain carries TRBV30 and TRBJ1-3; D not certain. The CDR3 runs to 18 residues. Trimming removed 5 bases at V and 4 bases at J, with 27 bases between. Germline V gives CDR1 GTSNPN, CDR2 SVGIG (reference sequence). The CDR3 bases are TGTGCCTGGGGAAAATCCCGGACTAAGGGTCATAAGGGAAACACCATATATTTT. Translating gives CAWGKSRTKGHKGNTIYF.

V is TRBV5-1 and J is TRBJ2-5, with 7 bases matching TRBD1. Germline lookup yields CDR1 SGHRS and CDR2 YFSETQ. The CDR3 length is 15 residues. Trimming cost V 5 bases and J 3 bases; bases outside gene matches: 10. CDR3 DNA: TGCGCCAGCAGAGATACGACAGGGTTGGAAGAGACCCAGTACTTC. Its protein is CASRDTTGLEETQYF.

The chain recombines TRBV15 with TRBJ2-5; possibly TRBD1 for D (6 bases). CDR3 length: 13 amino acids. Germline V gene sequence: CDR1 LNHNV, CDR2 YYDKDF (reference sequence). Trimming took off 4 bases at V and 3 bases at J, with 9 bases between the two ends. The CDR3 here is CATSTTGKETQYF. CDR3 nucleotide sequence: TGTGCCACCAGCACTACAGGGAAAGAGACCCAGTACTTC.

The count of this clone is one. The chain couples TRBV3-1 (or the pseudogene TRBV3-2) to TRBJ2-3; TRBD2 agrees at 8 bases. J was trimmed by 5 bases and V by 2 bases; bases with no gene match: 9. CDR3 length: 16 residues. The germline V gene has CDR1 LGHDT and CDR2 YNNKEL (reference sequence). CDR3 region: CASSQFSGGAGDTQYF. The CDR3 nucleotides read TGTGCCAGCAGCCAATTCTCCGGGGGGGCCGGAGATACGCAGTATTTT.

This chain links TRBV10-2 with TRBJ2-7, with TRBD2 matching over 7 bases. The germline V gene has CDR1 WSHSY and CDR2 SAAADI. Unmatched junction bases numbered 7, after V lost 7 bases and J lost 1 base. CDR3 length: 14 residues. CDR3 sequence (DNA): TGCGCCAGCATAAGCGGGACTTCATCCTACGAGCAGTACTTC. As protein: CASISGTSSYEQYF.

V usage is TRBV14 and J usage is TRBJ1-1, with D tentatively TRBD1 (6 bases). This CDR3 has 17 residues. V was cut by 0 bases and J by 0 bases, with 14 bases left in between. The germline V gene encodes CDR1 SGHDN and CDR2 FVKESK. DNA for the CDR3: TGTGCCAGCAGCCAAGATGCCTTCACAGGGATGAACACTGAAGCTTTCTTT. As protein: CASSQDAFTGMNTEAFF.

The chain links TRBV2 to TRBJ1-2; 7 bases line up with TRBD1. V shed 5 bases and J 1 base; nucleotides not matched to a gene: 4. The CDR3 totals 14 residues. Per the germline V gene, CDR1 is SNHLY and CDR2 is FYNNEI. The CDR3: CASSRRDSNYGYTF. CDR3 nucleotides: TGTGCCAGCAGTCGCCGGGACAGTAACTATGGCTACACCTTC.

This chain links TRBV11-2 with TRBJ2-7, with 10 nucleotides matching TRBD2. CDR3 length: 15 amino acids. CDR1 and CDR2 (germline): SGHAT, FQNNGV. The V segment lost 4 bases and the J segment 5 bases; nucleotides outside the gene matches: 8. The CDR3 sequence: CASSSRGLATHEQYF. CDR3 DNA sequence: TGTGCCAGCAGCTCACGGGGACTAGCGACTCACGAGCAGTACTTC.